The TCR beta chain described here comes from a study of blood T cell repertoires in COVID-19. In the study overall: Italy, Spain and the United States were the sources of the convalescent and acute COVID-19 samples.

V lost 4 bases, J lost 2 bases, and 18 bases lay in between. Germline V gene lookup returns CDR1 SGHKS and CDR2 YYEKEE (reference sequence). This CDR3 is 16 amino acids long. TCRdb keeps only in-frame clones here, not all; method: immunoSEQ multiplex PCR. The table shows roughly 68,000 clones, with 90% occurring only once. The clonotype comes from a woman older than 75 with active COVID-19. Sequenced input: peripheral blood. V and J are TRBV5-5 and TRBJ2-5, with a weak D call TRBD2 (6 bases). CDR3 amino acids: CASSRWASALQETQYF. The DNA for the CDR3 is TGTGCCAGCAGCCGTTGGGCTAGCGCCCTACAAGAGACCCAGTACTTC.